The rows below give T cell receptor beta chains drawn from one sample of a study of cytomegalovirus exposure and HLA in healthy donors. Only in-frame clones appear in the TCRdb table, and some are missing; sequencing was by immunoSEQ multiplex PCR. This table has about 200,000 clones, about 12% appearing once. The sample comprised PBMCs. Receptors originate from a man aged 45-65 years in good health and CMV-seropositive. Each CDR3 is given without its conserved first and last residue. Fields, in order: V gene, CDR3 length, CDR3 protein.

v_call: TRBV9; cdr3_length: 12; cdr3_aa: ASSVQGSGNTIY
v_call: TRBV6-1; cdr3_length: 12; cdr3_aa: ASSSNRGNYGYT
v_call: TRBV30; cdr3_length: 14; cdr3_aa: ASGSGTGHTYNEQF
v_call: TRBV4-2; cdr3_length: 11; cdr3_aa: ASSRPPDIEAF
v_call: TRBV6-1; cdr3_length: 10; cdr3_aa: ASSRTAGELF
v_call: TRBV5-6; cdr3_length: 11; cdr3_aa: ASSLVAGDGYT
v_call: TRBV28; cdr3_length: 16; cdr3_aa: ASSSPVTGVSGANVLT
v_call: TRBV28; cdr3_length: 12; cdr3_aa: ASSLTGKNQPQH
v_call: TRBV5-8; cdr3_length: 13; cdr3_aa: ASSLSRVPNQPQH
v_call: TRBV30; cdr3_length: 13; cdr3_aa: AWSSGVGSNQPQH
v_call: TRBV28; cdr3_length: 14; cdr3_aa: ASSLLGTGGNTEAF
v_call: TRBV11-3; cdr3_length: 13; cdr3_aa: ASSSNRRGGYGYT
v_call: TRBV29-1; cdr3_length: 11; cdr3_aa: SADRVGTGELF
v_call: TRBV19; cdr3_length: 13; cdr3_aa: ASSPSDRGRYEQY
v_call: TRBV27; cdr3_length: 12; cdr3_aa: ASSLLGDTGELF
v_call: TRBV7-2; cdr3_length: 11; cdr3_aa: ASSGTGQSPLH